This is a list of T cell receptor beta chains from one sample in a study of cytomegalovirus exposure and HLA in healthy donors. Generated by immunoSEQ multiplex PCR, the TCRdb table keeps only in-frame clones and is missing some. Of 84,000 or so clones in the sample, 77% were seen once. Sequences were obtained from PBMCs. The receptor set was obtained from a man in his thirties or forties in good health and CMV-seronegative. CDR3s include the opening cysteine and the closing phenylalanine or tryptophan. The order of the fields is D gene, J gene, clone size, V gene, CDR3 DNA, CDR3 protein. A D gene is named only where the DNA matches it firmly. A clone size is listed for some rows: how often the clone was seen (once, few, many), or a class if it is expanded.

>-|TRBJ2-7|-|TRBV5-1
TGCGCCAGCAGCTTGGCCGCCAGGACAGACGCGGGTTTACGGAGCTCCTACGAGCAGTACTTC
CASSLAARTDAGLRSSYEQYF
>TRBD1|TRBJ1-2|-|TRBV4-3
TGCGCCAGCAGCCAAGATGGGACAGGGTTTGTTAGTGGCTACACCTTC
CASSQDGTGFVSGYTF
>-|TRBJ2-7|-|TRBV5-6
TGTGCCAGCATCTCACCGGGTAGGGGCGAGCAGTACTTC
CASISPGRGEQYF
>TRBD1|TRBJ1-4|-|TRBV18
TGTGCCAGCTCACCCGGACAGGGGGCGAGGGGTAATGAAAAACTGTTTTTT
CASSPGQGARGNEKLFF
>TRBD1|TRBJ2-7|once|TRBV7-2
TGTGCCAGCAGCCCCGTAGGGGGCCAAACCTACGAGCAGTACTTC
CASSPVGGQTYEQYF
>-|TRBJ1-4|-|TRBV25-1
TGTGCCAGCAGTGCAATATTGGGGGACGGGGACTCTAATGAAAAACTGTTTTTT
CASSAILGDGDSNEKLFF
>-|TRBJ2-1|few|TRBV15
TGTGCCACCAGCCTCGACTCGAGCTCCTACAATGAGCAGTTCTTC
CATSLDSSSYNEQFF
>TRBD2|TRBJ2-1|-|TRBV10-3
TGTGCCACTACTGCCGGGACTAGCGGTGAGGGTGGCTCCTACAATGAGCAGTTCTTC
CATTAGTSGEGGSYNEQFF
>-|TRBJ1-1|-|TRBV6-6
TGTGCCAGTACAGGGTTCCGGAACACTGAAGCTTTCTTT
CASTGFRNTEAFF
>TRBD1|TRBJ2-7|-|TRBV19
TGTGCCAGTAGCGTGCAAGGGGGCGCGTCCGAGCAGTACTTC
CASSVQGGASEQYF
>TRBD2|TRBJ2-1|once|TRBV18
TGTGCCAGCTCACCGCGGGCGGGAGAGACCTACAATGAGCAGTTCTTC
CASSPRAGETYNEQFF
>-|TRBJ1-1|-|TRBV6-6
TGTGCCAGCAGTTACTCGGCGAACACTGAAGCTTTCTTT
CASSYSANTEAFF
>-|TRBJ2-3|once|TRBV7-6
TGTGCCAGCAGCTCCTCCCCTATACAACTATCTAGCACAGATACGCAGTATTTT
CASSSSPIQLSSTDTQYF
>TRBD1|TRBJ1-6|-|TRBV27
TGTGCCAGCAGTTTAGTGGACAGGAAAAATTCACCCCTCCACTTT
CASSLVDRKNSPLHF
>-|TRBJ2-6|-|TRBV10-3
TGTGCCATTCTAGCTTTTGGGGCCAACGTCCTGACTTTC
CAILAFGANVLTF
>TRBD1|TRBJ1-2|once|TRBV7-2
TGTGCCAGCAGCTCTATAGGGGGCGTGCAGGGGAATGGCTACACCTTC
CASSSIGGVQGNGYTF
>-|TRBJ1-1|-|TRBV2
TGTGCCAGCAGTGGTCACCTACGCACTGAAGCTTTCTTT
CASSGHLRTEAFF
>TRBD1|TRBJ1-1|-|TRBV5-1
TGCGCCAGTCGTCGGGACAGGACGAACACTGAAGCTTTCTTT
CASRRDRTNTEAFF
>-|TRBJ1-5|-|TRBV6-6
TGTGCCAGCAGTTACTCAGGGGATCAGCCCCAGCATTTT
CASSYSGDQPQHF